This TCR beta chain comes out of a study of shared clonotypes between healthy human individuals. Caucasian adults living in Nashville, Tennessee, provided all samples. Genomic DNA from unsorted samples was obtained from approximately 96 million PBMCs (per sample). Turning to this clone: The same CDR3 can be traced to other DNA sequences in this sample.

The germline CDR1 and CDR2 sequences are MNHNY and SVGAGI (reference sequence). There are 13 residues in the CDR3. Trimming cost V 9 bases and J 3 bases; bases outside gene matches: 8. Running of the assay took place at deep level. Only in-frame clones appear in the TCRdb table, and some are missing; sequencing was by immunoSEQ multiplex PCR. The sample contains nearly 500,000 clones, about 82% of which appear only once. The clonotype was recovered from a middle-aged woman in good health. Some clones in this sample may be carry-over from other donors' samples. Sequencing was carried out using PBMCs. The gene calls are TRBV6-6 and TRBJ2-7; TRBD1 matches 7 bases. The CDR3: CASEGDRSYEQYF. CDR3 coding DNA: TGTGCCAGTGAAGGGGACAGAAGCTACGAGCAGTACTTC.